Listed below are T cell receptor beta chains from one sample, sequenced in a study of shared clonotypes between healthy human individuals. Method: immunoSEQ multiplex PCR; TCRdb's copy keeps in-frame clones and lacks some. The sample holds about 2,100,000 clones, 85% to 95% seen once. Sample: naive CD8+ T cells from PBMCs. These receptors were obtained from a man aged 18 to 35 in good health. Some clones in this sample may be carry-over from other donors' samples. Both conserved end residues are trimmed from each CDR3.

TRBV29-1	SVGYGGVAF
TRBV5-6	ASSLMVAGPWGELF
TRBV5-1	ASSPTTGLAGPRDTQY
TRBV9	ASSVGTGVSYEQY
TRBV7-2	ASTLAGGPYEQY
TRBV15	ATSRDSMATQY
TRBV14	ASSPLLAGVYEQY
TRBV2	ASSEGLGYT
TRBV7-3	ASSPRGLRSNTGELF
TRBV27	ASSPDRGVGRPQH
TRBV11-2	ASSLNGQGYYEQY
TRBV7-2	ASRFTREPLYEQY
TRBV4-2	ASSRLSGRKDNEQF
TRBV9	ASSTGTSGSPYEQY
TRBV7-9	ASSTDRGRDTEAF
TRBV7-9	ASSFAGTGGNEQF
TRBV29-1	SAETGAGIHQF
TRBV21-1	ASSTGGTVQETQY
TRBV14	ASSQNRVNQPQPQH
TRBV19	ASSISRGTEAF